This record covers a single T cell receptor (beta chain). What it binds is not known. V lost 0 bases and J 5 bases, leaving 11 bases between the germline ends. Germline loops: CDR1 SGHRS, CDR2 YFSETQ. The CDR3 length is 14 residues. The entry originates in a study of neoadjuvant nivolumab and ipilimumab in lung cancer. At the level of the study: The combination arm added day-1 ipilimumab 1 mg/kg to nivolumab 3 mg/kg on days 1, 15, 29.

Findings and caveats of the study: A small number of samples were TCR sequenced. Resected tumors had greater TCR richness and clonality than uninvolved lung. Blood richness before therapy tracked richness in tumors resected after neoadjuvant therapy.

TCRdb keeps only in-frame clones here, not all; method: immunoSEQ multiplex PCR. Of roughly 30,000 clones listed, less than 95% are singletons. The receptor comes from an adult with non-small cell lung cancer. Specimen: peripheral blood, collected after neoadjuvant nivolumab, alone or with ipilimumab, at or shortly before surgery. This chain uses TRBV5-1 with TRBJ1-1, with D possibly matching TRBD1 (5 bases). CDR3 nucleotide sequence: TGCGCCAGCAGCTTGGGGCAGGAGGGGACTGAAGCTTTCTTT. This translates into CASSLGQEGTEAFF.